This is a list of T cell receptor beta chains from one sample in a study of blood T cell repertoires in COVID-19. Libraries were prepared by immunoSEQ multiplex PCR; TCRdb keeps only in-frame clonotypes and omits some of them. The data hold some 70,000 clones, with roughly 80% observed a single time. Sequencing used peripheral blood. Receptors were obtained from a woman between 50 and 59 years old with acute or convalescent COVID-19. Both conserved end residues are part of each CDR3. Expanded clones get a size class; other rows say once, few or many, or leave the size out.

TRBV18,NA,CASSYGGTDTQYF
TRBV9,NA,CASSVGLAVTDTQYF
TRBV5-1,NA,CASSDPTRGTSIYEQYF
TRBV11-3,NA,CASSLGEAGVGNEQFF
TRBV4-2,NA,CASSQDATGEETQYF
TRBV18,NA,CASSPLPHEKLFF
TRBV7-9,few,CASRKEGNEKLFF
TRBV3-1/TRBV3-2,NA,CASSQRGTGVPRAFF
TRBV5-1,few,CASSPWGGGTDTQYF
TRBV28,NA,CASRTTGGEAYTGELFF
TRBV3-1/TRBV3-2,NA,CASSQWTANYGYTF
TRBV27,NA,CASTRGGSSYNEQFF
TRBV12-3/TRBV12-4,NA,CASSLDRVNGYTF
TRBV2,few,CASSEAARNYGYTF
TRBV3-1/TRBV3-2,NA,CASSAQGESPLHF
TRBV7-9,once,CASSTGNTGELFF
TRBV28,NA,CASSLRLEQYF
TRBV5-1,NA,CASSQQGISEAFF
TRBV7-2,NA,CASSSRKGDNSPLHF